Listed below are T cell receptor beta chains from one sample, sequenced in a study of cytomegalovirus exposure and HLA in healthy donors. Data came from immunoSEQ multiplex PCR; TCRdb stores just in-frame clones and leaves some out. The sample features around 150,000 clones, with 2% to 3% in its top ten. Sequencing was performed on PBMCs. The origin of the receptors is a man aged 40-49 years in good health and CMV-seronegative. The CDR3 runs from the conserved cysteine through the conserved F or W. D genes are given only for firm matches.

D gene	J gene	V gene	CDR3 protein	CDR3 DNA
TRBD2	TRBJ2-3	TRBV18	CASSPPLAGARGDTQYF	TGTGCCAGCTCACCACCGCTAGCGGGGGCCCGCGGAGATACGCAGTATTTT
-	TRBJ1-6	TRBV5-6	CASSLELGHGSSPLHF	TGTGCCAGCAGCTTGGAGCTGGGTCACGGGAGTTCACCCCTCCACTTT
-	TRBJ2-7	TRBV7-9	CASSRRPEYGENEQYF	TGTGCCAGCAGCCGGAGACCGGAGTACGGGGAAAACGAGCAGTACTTC
TRBD1	TRBJ1-5	TRBV9	CASRPRDRGSNQPQHF	TGTGCCAGCAGGCCCCGGGACAGGGGTAGCAATCAGCCCCAGCATTTT
-	TRBJ2-7	TRBV4-1	CASSQDVRGAGWEQYF	TGCGCCAGCAGCCAAGATGTCAGGGGCGCTGGGTGGGAGCAGTACTTC
-	TRBJ1-6	TRBV4-3	CASSQEGVGSSYNSPLHF	TGCGCCAGCAGCCAAGAAGGTGTGGGGAGCTCCTATAATTCACCCCTCCACTTT
-	TRBJ1-5	TRBV7-3	CASSLSRDQPQHF	TGTGCCAGCAGCTTATCCAGGGATCAGCCCCAGCATTTT
TRBD2	TRBJ2-7	TRBV7-6	CASSLVAGDYEQYF	TGTGCCAGCAGCTTAGTAGCGGGTGATTACGAGCAGTACTTC
-	TRBJ2-5	TRBV7-7	CASSSGRTGQETQYF	TGTGCCAGCAGCTCGGGTCGCACAGGGCAAGAGACCCAGTACTTC
TRBD1	TRBJ2-7	TRBV6-5	CASSMDRLTYEQYF	TGTGCCAGCAGTATGGACAGGCTTACCTACGAGCAGTACTTC
-	TRBJ1-4	TRBV7-3	CASSLNRPGPNEKLFF	TGTGCCAGCAGCTTAAATCGCCCAGGCCCTAATGAAAAACTGTTTTTT
TRBD1	TRBJ2-7	TRBV11-2	CASSLFRDSSSLGHEQYF	TGTGCCAGCAGCTTATTCCGGGACAGCAGTTCCTTGGGGCACGAGCAGTACTTC
TRBD2	TRBJ2-1	TRBV5-5	CASSTGLPYNEQFF	TGTGCCAGCAGCACGGGACTACCTTACAATGAGCAGTTCTTC
-	TRBJ2-1	TRBV11-2	CASSLRGGYNEQFF	TGTGCCAGCAGCTTAAGGGGGGGCTACAATGAGCAGTTCTTC
TRBD1	TRBJ2-7	TRBV29-1	CSVNSRTGAYEQYF	TGCAGCGTGAATTCAAGGACAGGGGCCTACGAGCAGTACTTC
-	TRBJ1-2	TRBV15	CATRTSTVNYGYTF	TGTGCCACCAGAACCTCTACAGTTAACTATGGCTACACCTTC
-	TRBJ1-2	TRBV19	CASSTSPYGYTF	TGTGCCAGTAGTACCTCTCCCTATGGCTACACCTTC
-	TRBJ2-5	TRBV6-1	CASSVLGRQETQYF	TGTGCCAGCAGCGTGCTGGGGAGGCAAGAGACCCAGTACTTC
TRBD1	TRBJ1-5	TRBV6-5	CASSQHGQGYQPQHF	TGTGCCAGCAGTCAACATGGACAGGGTTATCAGCCCCAGCATTTT
-	TRBJ2-7	TRBV5-1	CASSPGGGGAYEQYF	TGCGCCAGCAGCCCCGGGGGAGGGGGAGCCTACGAGCAGTACTTC